The 7 T cell receptor beta chains in this list originate from one sample, sequenced in a study of blood T cell repertoires in COVID-19. Repertoires were generated with immunoSEQ multiplex PCR, while TCRdb's copy carries only in-frame clones and drops some. The table includes roughly 150,000 clones, around four fifths detected once. Source material: peripheral blood. The origin of the receptors is a man in his 70s with acute or convalescent COVID-19.

This clone was counted between two and nine times. The chain employs TRBV2 and TRBJ2-7; D is unresolved. The CDR3 runs to 11 residues. Germline V lookup: CDR1 SNHLY, CDR2 FYNNEI. Deletions cut 5 bases from V and 0 bases from J, with 2 bases between. The CDR3 coding sequence is TGTGCCAGCAGTTACTCCTACGAGCAGTACTTC. Translated, it gives CASSYSYEQYF. Complete variable domain (other parts from reference TRBV2 and TRBJ2-7): EPEVTQTPSHQVTQMGQEVILRCVPISNHLYFYWYRQILGQKVEFLVSFYNNEISEKSEIFDDQFSVERPDGSNFTLKIRSTKLEDSAMYFCASSYSYEQYFGPGTRLTVT.

This chain uses TRBV10-2 with TRBJ1-1; 10 nucleotides line up with TRBD1. The CDR3 totals 15 residues. Germline-derived CDR1 and CDR2 are WSHSY and SAAADI. The J segment lost 5 bases and the V segment lost 7 bases, leaving 10 bases of the junction unmatched. The CDR3 DNA reads TGCGCCAGCACCGAGACAGGGGGCGCCGGGACTGAAGCTTTCTTT. Protein: CASTETGGAGTEAFF.

This clone was counted between two and nine times. This chain connects TRBV7-6 to TRBJ2-3; TRBD2 matches at 7 bases. V was pared by 6 bases and J by 6 bases, with 3 bases of the junction left unmatched. The CDR3 length is 12 residues. CDR1 and CDR2 (germline): SGHVS, FNYEAQ. The CDR3 loop reads CASRDSGDTQYF. In nucleotides, the CDR3 is TGTGCCAGCAGGGATAGCGGGGATACGCAGTATTTT.

As to this clone: Germline and junction disagree at one end, which may indicate a read error. The J gene is TRBJ2-7, the V gene TRBV19, with 8 bases fitting TRBD1. Germline CDR1 is LNHDA and CDR2 is SQIVND (reference sequence). The CDR3 runs 11 residues. The CDR3 loop is CASSALRDRWF. The CDR3 region has the DNA TGTGCCAGTAGTGCCCTCCGGGACAGGTGGTTC.

The chain employs TRBV29-1 and TRBJ2-1, with D possibly being TRBD2 (8 bases). V dropped 3 bases and J dropped 9 bases, with 24 bases sitting between them. Germline V lookup: CDR1 SQVTM, CDR2 ANQGSEA. The CDR3 is 16 amino acids. The CDR3, as DNA: TGCAGCGTTGATCCTGGGGGACTAGGGGGCTTGGGTGAGCAGTTCTTC. Its translation is CSVDPGGLGGLGEQFF.

The V and J genes are TRBV9 and TRBJ2-1; 9 positions agree with TRBD1. Trimming took 0 bases from V and 10 from J; bases not matched to a gene: 14. Germline assignment: CDR1 SGDLS and CDR2 YYNGEE. The CDR3 has 17 amino acids. CDR3 DNA sequence: TGTGCCAGCAGCGTAGTCCTACCCGGGACAGGGACTTTCGAGCAGTTCTTC. Residues: CASSVVLPGTGTFEQFF.

Turning to this clone: This sequence may be a read error, since a much larger clone differs from it by one base. The chain is built from TRBV28 and TRBJ2-1; 10 bases are shared with TRBD2. This CDR3 has 11 amino acids. Germline loops: CDR1 MDHEN, CDR2 SYDVKM. V was clipped by 6 bases and J by 10 bases; unmatched bases: 0. In DNA, the CDR3 is TGTGCCAGCAGGACTAGCGGGGAGCAGTTCTTC. Its protein product is CASRTSGEQFF.